What follows are 30 T cell receptor beta chains derived from one specimen sequenced in a study of cytomegalovirus exposure and HLA in healthy donors. The PCR contained 60 Vbeta and 13 Jbeta primers. Profiling relied on immunoSEQ multiplex PCR, and the TCRdb table lists in-frame clones only, not all of them. The table records more than 65,000 clones, under 70% of them present only once. Input material: PBMCs. The receptors originated from a woman between 45 and 60 years old in good health and CMV-seropositive.

The CDR3 protein is CASSEGRGGYGYTF. CDR3 nucleotide sequence: TGCGCCAGCAGTGAAGGTCGGGGGGGATATGGCTACACCTTC. This sequence joins TRBV10-1 and TRBJ1-2, with D perhaps TRBD1 (5 bases). Per the germline V gene, CDR1 is WNHNN and CDR2 is SYGVQD (reference sequence). The CDR3 is 14 amino acids. Trimming left V 3 bases short and J 5 bases short, with 13 bases between.

This sequence joins TRBV9 and TRBJ2-2; TRBD2 matches 10 bases. This CDR3 contains 16 residues. V trimming: 4 bases; J trimming: 2 bases; junction bases outside the gene matches: 5. CDR1 SGDLS and CDR2 YYNGEE come from the germline V gene. This CDR3 reads CASSYSGGLNTGELFF. Here the CDR3 DNA reads TGTGCCAGCAGCTATAGCGGGGGGCTTAACACCGGGGAGCTGTTTTTT. The variable domain in full, completed from reference TRBV9 and TRBJ2-2, reads DSGVTQTPKHLITATGQRVTLRCSPRSGDLSVYWYQQSLDQGLQFLIQYYNGEERAKGNILERFSAQQFPDLHSELNLSSLELGDSALYFCASSYSGGLNTGELFFGEGSRLTVL.

This clone was counted only a few times. This chain joins TRBV5-4 and TRBJ2-1; TRBD1 aligns across 9 bases. The CDR3 contains 15 residues. CDR1 and CDR2 from the germline V gene are SGHNT and YYREEE (reference sequence). Losses at the gene ends were 4 bases for V and 5 bases for J; bases not matched to a gene: 7. CDR3 residues: CASSPRTGVNNEQFF. The CDR3, as DNA: TGTGCCAGCAGCCCAAGGACAGGGGTCAACAATGAGCAGTTCTTC.

This chain uses TRBV19 with TRBJ1-4; D not certain. The CDR3 runs 14 residues. The V end lost 4 bases, the J end lost 3 bases, and 9 bases lay between the germline ends. Germline V gives CDR1 LNHDA, CDR2 SQIVND (reference sequence). The CDR3 loop reads CASSKEQSNEKLFF. The DNA for the CDR3 is TGTGCCAGTAGTAAGGAGCAGTCTAATGAAAAACTGTTTTTT.

The chain employs TRBV11-3 and TRBJ1-1; weak D call: TRBD1 (6 bases). Germline CDR1 reads SGHNT; CDR2 reads YENEEA. The V end lost 7 bases, the J end lost 5 bases, and 14 bases lay between the germline ends. CDR3 length: 13 amino acids. The DNA of the CDR3 is TGTGCCAGCACCTCCGGGACAAGGACTGAAGCTTTCTTT. This gives the protein CASTSGTRTEAFF.

This clone has more than one count but fewer than ten. The chain recombines TRBV6-1 with TRBJ1-2, with a tentative D call TRBD1 (6 bases). V dropped 0 bases and J dropped 8 bases, with 13 bases sitting between them. The V gene's germline CDR1 is MNHNS and CDR2 SASEGT. CDR3 size: 14 residues. The CDR3 loop reads CASSEARGARGYTF. CDR3 sequence (DNA): TGTGCCAGCAGTGAAGCGCGGGGGGCGCGGGGCTACACCTTC.

The chain recombines TRBV25-1 with TRBJ1-1; TRBD1 is a possible D gene (6 bases). This CDR3 contains 12 residues. Trimming took off 4 bases at V and 9 bases at J, with 12 bases between the two ends. Germline V CDR1 and CDR2: MGHDK, SYGVNS. In nucleotides, the CDR3 is TGTGCCAGCAGTGGGACAGCGAACCAAGCTTTCTTT. This sequence encodes CASSGTANQAFF.

This rearrangement joins TRBV28 to TRBJ2-7; 7 bases map to TRBD2. Losses at the gene ends were 6 bases for V and 3 bases for J; bases not matched to a gene: 11. CDR3 length: 15 residues. CDR1 is MDHEN, CDR2 SYDVKM, per germline. The CDR3 sequence is CASSLHLGGNYEQYV. The CDR3 nucleotides read TGTGCCAGCAGCCTACATCTCGGGGGGAACTACGAGCAGTACGTC.

The chain uses TRBV18 and TRBJ1-1; D gene ambiguous. This CDR3 is built from 13 residues. V lost 2 bases and J lost 8, with 12 bases in between. Looked up from germline, CDR1 is KGHSH and CDR2 is LQKENI. Written as DNA, the CDR3 is TGTGCCAGCTCACCAGGTGTTACACAAGAAGCTTTCTTT. It is translated as CASSPGVTQEAFF.

This clone came up once. The J gene is TRBJ1-5, the V gene TRBV19, with a possible D match to TRBD1 (6 bases). Trimming pared 6 bases from V and 5 bases from J, leaving 14 bases between. This CDR3 comprises 14 residues. Germline lookup yields CDR1 LNHDA and CDR2 SQIVND (reference sequence). For the CDR3, the DNA is TGTGCCAGTAGGATCAGGGGTGCAGATCAGCCCCAGCATTTT. This sequence encodes CASRIRGADQPQHF.

This clone was recorded a few times. The chain is built from TRBV9 and TRBJ1-2, with a possible D match to TRBD1 (5 bases). Germline CDR1 is SGDLS and CDR2 is YYNGEE. The V end was cut by 4 bases, the J end by 4 bases, with 17 bases between. This CDR3 contains 15 residues. CDR3 loop: CASSPSSGGPYGYTF. The CDR3 nucleotides read TGTGCCAGCAGCCCCAGTTCGGGGGGACCCTATGGCTACACCTTC.

This clone was counted once. The V gene is TRBV6-1, the J gene TRBJ1-3; no firm D call. The CDR3 length is 14 residues. With 4 bases removed from V and 5 bases from J, the gap between germline ends came to 12 bases. Germline V gene data show CDR1 as MNHNS and CDR2 as SASEGT. CDR3 loop: CASSVGGGRNTIYF. The CDR3 DNA reads as TGTGCCAGCAGTGTAGGTGGAGGGAGAAACACCATATATTTT.

This clone appeared a single time. The chain links TRBV28 to TRBJ2-4, with a possible D match to TRBD2 (5 bases). This CDR3 region has 16 residues. Per germline, CDR1 MDHEN and CDR2 SYDVKM. The V and J ends lost 5 bases and 0 bases respectively, with 14 bases between them. The CDR3 region has the DNA TGTGCCAGCAGTCCAGCGAGCGGTATAGCCAAAAACATTCAGTACTTC. Translation gives CASSPASGIAKNIQYF.

This chain uses TRBV28 with TRBJ1-2, with 11 bases lining up with TRBD1. The CDR3 has 12 residues. The germline V gene encodes CDR1 MDHEN and CDR2 SYDVKM. V lost 6 bases, J lost 8 bases, and 2 bases stayed unmatched. The CDR3 loop is CASRGQGVGYTF. CDR3 coding DNA: TGTGCCAGCAGGGGACAGGGGGTAGGCTACACCTTC.

This clone was found a few times. The chain is built from TRBV5-1 and TRBJ1-2; D might be TRBD1 (6 bases). Trimming pared 0 bases from V and 0 bases from J, leaving 12 bases between. This CDR3 spans 16 amino acids. The germline V gene has CDR1 SGHRS and CDR2 YFSETQ. CDR3 DNA: TGCGCCAGCAGCTTGGCCTTGGACAGAGCTAACTATGGCTACACCTTC. Amino acids: CASSLALDRANYGYTF.

Points on this clone: Mismatch with germline at one junction end may stem from a read error. This chain joins TRBV11-2 and TRBJ2-7, with 9 bases identical to TRBD1. Germline V gives CDR1 SGHAT, CDR2 FQNNGV. This CDR3 has 15 amino acids. CDR3 in amino acids: CASSLRDGQGNEQHF. The DNA for the CDR3 is TGTGCCAGCAGCTTGCGGGATGGACAGGGGAACGAGCAGCACTTC.

This chain joins TRBV19 and TRBJ1-1; 8 nucleotides line up with TRBD1. V was pared by 4 bases and J by 5 bases, with 6 bases of the junction left unmatched. This CDR3 is built from 14 residues. CDR1 is LNHDA and CDR2 is SQIVND in the germline V gene (reference sequence). This CDR3 reads CASSRQGQRTEAFF. The CDR3 nucleotides read TGTGCCAGTAGTAGACAGGGGCAACGGACTGAAGCTTTCTTT.

The chain couples TRBV19 to TRBJ2-7, with 9 bases matching TRBD1. With 5 bases clipped from V and 5 bases from J, the junction kept 19 bases outside the gene matches. The CDR3 consists of 18 residues. Germline CDR1 reads LNHDA; CDR2 reads SQIVND (reference sequence). CDR3 amino acids: CASSEDTKITGGKDEQYF. Written as DNA, the CDR3 is TGTGCCAGTAGTGAAGATACAAAAATTACAGGGGGCAAAGACGAGCAGTACTTC.

The chain uses TRBV19 and TRBJ2-5; D is possibly TRBD1 (7 bases). Judging by the DNA end, TRBJ2-7 fits better; the J call may be wrong. The CDR3 length is 16 residues. Per germline, CDR1 LNHDA and CDR2 SQIVND (reference sequence). CDR3 amino acids: CASSIAGGLPGYEQYF. CDR3 nucleotides: TGTGCCAGTAGTATTGCAGGGGGACTTCCCGGCTACGAGCAGTACTTC.

DNA for the CDR3: TGTGCCAGCTCACCCGTGGAGGGTGGTAATTCACCCCTCCACTTT. It is translated as CASSPVEGGNSPLHF. The chain links TRBV18 to TRBJ1-6, with no clear D. CDR1 and CDR2 from the germline V gene are KGHSH and LQKENI. Trimming pared 3 bases from V and 6 bases from J, leaving 12 bases between. The CDR3 consists of 15 residues. Using reference TRBV18 and TRBJ1-6 for the parts outside the CDR3, the full variable domain is NAGVMQNPRHLVRRRGQEARLRCSPMKGHSHVYWYRQLPEEGLKFMVYLQKENIIDESGMPKERFSAEFPKEGPSILRIQQVVRGDSAAYFCASSPVEGGNSPLHFGNGTRLTVT.

The chain employs TRBV9 and TRBJ1-2; maybe TRBD1 (5 bases). V dropped 1 base and J dropped 4 bases, with 8 bases sitting between them. The CDR3 is made up of 13 amino acids. Germline V gene lookup returns CDR1 SGDLS and CDR2 YYNGEE. The chain's CDR3 is CASSVSGFYGYTF. For the CDR3, the DNA is TGTGCCAGCAGCGTATCAGGGTTCTATGGCTACACCTTC.

This chain links TRBV5-1 with TRBJ1-4, with 9 bases lining up with TRBD1. This CDR3 spans 16 amino acids. The germline V gene encodes CDR1 SGHRS and CDR2 YFSETQ. The V segment lost 10 bases and the J segment 0 bases; nucleotides outside the gene matches: 10. CDR3 region: CACKEGQGATNEKLFF. The DNA of the CDR3 is TGCGCCTGCAAGGAGGGACAGGGTGCAACTAATGAAAAACTGTTTTTT.

The rearrangement links TRBV5-5 to TRBJ1-5; 9 bases line up with TRBD1. In germline, CDR1 is SGHKS, CDR2 YYEKEE (reference sequence). The J segment lost 3 bases and the V segment lost 4 bases, leaving 5 bases of the junction unmatched. This CDR3 region has 15 residues. CDR3 loop: CASSRTGEDNQPQHF. CDR3 sequence (DNA): TGTGCCAGCAGCAGGACAGGGGAGGACAATCAGCCCCAGCATTTT.

The chain is built from TRBV4-2 and TRBJ2-1; the D is unclear. From germline, CDR1 is LGHNA and CDR2 YNFKEQ. The CDR3 contains 16 residues. The ends were cut back, 4 bases at V and 6 bases at J, with 19 bases in the middle. CDR3 nucleotides: TGTGCCAGCAGCCGCCCCGGCATCCTTAGCCGCAATGAGCAGTTCTTC. As protein: CASSRPGILSRNEQFF.

The chain is built from TRBV6-1 and TRBJ1-2, with 8 positions matching TRBD1. Germline V lookup: CDR1 MNHNS, CDR2 SASEGT. V shed 1 base, J shed 7 bases, and the junction held 8 bases outside the gene matches. This CDR3 region has 15 residues. This CDR3 reads CASSEGAGGDLGYTF. In nucleotides, the CDR3 is TGTGCCAGCAGTGAAGGGGCAGGGGGCGATCTTGGCTACACCTTC.

This clone occurred a few times. The chain combines TRBV28 with TRBJ1-1, with a possible D match to TRBD1 (6 bases). The CDR3 covers 11 residues. CDR1 is MDHEN, CDR2 SYDVKM, per germline. The CDR3 DNA reads TGTGCTGCAGGGGATTACACTGAAGCTTTCTTT. This encodes CAAGDYTEAFF.

This chain uses TRBV30 with TRBJ2-7, with 7 bases identical to TRBD1. This CDR3 comprises 13 residues. Looked up from germline, CDR1 is GTSNPN and CDR2 is SVGIG (reference sequence). V lost 0 bases, J lost 9 bases, and 8 bases stayed unmatched. As DNA, the CDR3 is TGTGCCTGGAGTGTACCAGGCTCAGGGGGGCAGTACGTC. Protein sequence: CAWSVPGSGGQYV.

V usage is TRBV11-3 and J usage is TRBJ2-5, with 8 bases fitting TRBD2. V shed 5 bases, J shed 4 bases, and the junction held 15 bases outside the gene matches. CDR1 and CDR2 (germline): SGHNT, YENEEA. This CDR3 spans 17 amino acids. In nucleotides, the CDR3 is TGTGCCAGCAGCCCAGGAGGCGGGGGGCTGGTCGGAGAGACCCAGTACTTC. It codes for CASSPGGGGLVGETQYF.

V gene TRBV25-1 combines with J gene TRBJ2-1, with unresolved D. There are 11 residues in the CDR3. The V end was cut by 5 bases, the J end by 7 bases, with 6 bases between. Germline CDR1 reads MGHDK; CDR2 reads SYGVNS. Here the CDR3 reads CASSRLNEQFF. CDR3 in DNA: TGTGCCAGCAGTCGTTTGAATGAGCAGTTCTTC.

The rearrangement joins TRBV11-2 to TRBJ2-5; TRBD1 aligns across 7 bases. The CDR3 spans 12 residues. Germline trimming cut 6 bases from V and 5 bases from J; bases unmatched to any gene: 3. CDR1 is SGHAT, CDR2 FQNNGV, per germline. CDR3 sequence (DNA): TGTGCCAGCAGTACACAGGGGGAGACCCAGTACTTC. Translated: CASSTQGETQYF. The full variable domain, its missing parts supplied by reference TRBV11-2 and TRBJ2-5, is EAGVAQSPRYKIIEKRQSVAFWCNPISGHATLYWYQQILGQGPKLLIQFQNNGVVDDSQLPKDRFSAERLKGVDSTLKIQPAKLEDSAVYLCASSTQGETQYFGPGTRLLVL.